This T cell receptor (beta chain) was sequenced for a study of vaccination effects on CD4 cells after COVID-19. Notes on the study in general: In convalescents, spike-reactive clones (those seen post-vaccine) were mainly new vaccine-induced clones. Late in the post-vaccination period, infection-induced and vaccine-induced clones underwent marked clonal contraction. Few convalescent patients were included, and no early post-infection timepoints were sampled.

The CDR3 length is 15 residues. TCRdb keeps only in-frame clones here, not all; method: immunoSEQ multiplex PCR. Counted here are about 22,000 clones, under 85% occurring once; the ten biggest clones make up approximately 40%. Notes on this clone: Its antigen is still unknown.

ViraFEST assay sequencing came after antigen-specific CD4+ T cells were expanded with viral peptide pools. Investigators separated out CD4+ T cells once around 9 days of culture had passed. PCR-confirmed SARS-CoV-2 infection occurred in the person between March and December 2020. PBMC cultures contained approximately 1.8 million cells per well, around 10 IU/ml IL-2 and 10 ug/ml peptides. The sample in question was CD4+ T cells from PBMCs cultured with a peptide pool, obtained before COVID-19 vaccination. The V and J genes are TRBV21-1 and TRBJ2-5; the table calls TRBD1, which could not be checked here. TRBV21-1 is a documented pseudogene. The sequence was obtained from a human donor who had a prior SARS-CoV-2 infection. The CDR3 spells CASSNPHRGGETQYF. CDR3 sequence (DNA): TGTGCCAGCAGCAACCCACACAGGGGGGGGGAGACCCAGTACTTC.